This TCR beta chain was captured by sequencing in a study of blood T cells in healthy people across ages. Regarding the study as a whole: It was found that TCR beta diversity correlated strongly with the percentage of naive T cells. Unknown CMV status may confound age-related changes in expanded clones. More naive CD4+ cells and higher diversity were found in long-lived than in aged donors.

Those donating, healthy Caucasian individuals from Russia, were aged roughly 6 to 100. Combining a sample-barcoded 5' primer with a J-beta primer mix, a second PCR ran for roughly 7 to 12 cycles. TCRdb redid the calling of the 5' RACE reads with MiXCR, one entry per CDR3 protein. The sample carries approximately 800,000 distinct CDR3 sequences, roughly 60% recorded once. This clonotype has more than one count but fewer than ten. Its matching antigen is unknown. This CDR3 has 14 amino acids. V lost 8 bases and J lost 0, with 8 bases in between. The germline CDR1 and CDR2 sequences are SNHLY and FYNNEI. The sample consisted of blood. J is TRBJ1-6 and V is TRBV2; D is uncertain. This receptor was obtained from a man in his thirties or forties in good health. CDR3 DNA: TGTGCCAGCCTACAGAGCTCCTATAATTCACCCCTCCACTTT. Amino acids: CASLQSSYNSPLHF.